This TCR beta chain was retrieved from a study of early T cells in non-severe SARS-CoV-2 infection. This CDR3 region has 15 residues. V dropped 4 bases and J dropped 5; count of bases not matched to a gene: 9. CDR1 and CDR2 (germline): SGHTA, FQGNSA. MiXCR was run by TCRdb on the 5' RACE reads, yielding one entry per CDR3 protein. The sample shows some 67,000 distinct CDR3 sequences, 10% of them seen only once. This sample comprised whole blood, obtained at baseline. This sequence joins TRBV7-2 and TRBJ2-7; 9 bases agree with TRBD1. This receptor was taken from an adult who was a healthcare worker with PCR-confirmed SARS-CoV-2 infection or an uninfected control (not recorded which). CDR3 nucleotide sequence: TGTGCCAGCAGCTCAAAGGACAGGGGACTCAACGAGCAGTACTTC. It yields the protein CASSSKDRGLNEQYF.